Following are 20 T cell receptor beta chains from one sample sequenced in a study of beta chain features in type 1 diabetes. What was sequenced were expressed TCRB transcripts, since all of the isolated RNA had been reverse transcribed. The assay was immunoSEQ multiplex PCR, and TCRdb's table has in-frame clones only and misses some. The sample carries roughly 120,000 clones, approximately 37% recorded once. The sample was stem cell memory CD4+ T cells from blood. These receptors were taken from a woman between 18 and 30 years old in good health.

The rearrangement joins TRBV28 to TRBJ1-2, with D unclear. The CDR3 spans 12 residues. The V gene lost 11 bases and the J gene lost 2 bases, with 12 bases spanning the gap. CDR1 and CDR2 (germline): MDHEN, SYDVKM. This chain's CDR3 is CARGKVNYGYTF. DNA of the CDR3: TGTGCCCGCGGCAAAGTAAACTATGGCTACACCTTC.

This chain connects TRBV27 to TRBJ2-2, with 10 bases identical to TRBD1. V lost 7 bases, J lost 4 bases, and 12 bases stayed unmatched. The germline V gene has CDR1 MNHEY and CDR2 SMNVEV (reference sequence). This CDR3 comprises 17 residues. The CDR3, as DNA: TGTGCCAGCAAGGTGTATGGGACAGGGGTCATCACCGGGGAGCTGTTTTTT. Translation gives CASKVYGTGVITGELFF.

This clone was counted between two and nine times. The chain is built from TRBV18 and TRBJ2-7, with 7 nucleotides matching TRBD1. In germline, CDR1 is KGHSH, CDR2 LQKENI. This CDR3 has 14 amino acids. V dropped 6 bases and J dropped 0; count of bases not matched to a gene: 5. CDR3 residues: CASSSGTASYEQYF. Written as DNA, the CDR3 is TGTGCCAGCTCGTCCGGGACAGCCTCCTACGAGCAGTACTTC.

The chain carries TRBV27 and TRBJ2-3; a possible D gene is TRBD1 (5 bases). Germline assignment: CDR1 MNHEY and CDR2 SMNVEV (reference sequence). Trimming stripped 4 bases from V and 1 base from J, with 9 bases between. The CDR3 spans 14 residues. CDR3 protein: CASSSPQGTDTQYF. In DNA form, the CDR3 reads TGTGCCAGCAGTTCCCCACAGGGCACAGATACGCAGTATTTT.

The chain has TRBV5-6 and TRBJ1-2; 7 bases are shared with TRBD1. CDR3 size: 16 residues. The germline CDR1 and CDR2 sequences are SGHDT and YYEEEE. Trimming at V came to 3 bases and at J to 8 bases, leaving 16 bases not matched to a gene. For the CDR3, the DNA is TGTGCCAGCAGCTACATCGGACAGGCCAATACGGGGGGCTACACCTTC. This gives the protein CASSYIGQANTGGYTF.

This clone was picked up one time. J is TRBJ2-7 and V is TRBV4-2; weak D call: TRBD2 (6 bases). Deletions cut 3 bases from V and 3 bases from J, with 15 bases between. Germline V CDR1 and CDR2: LGHNA, YNFKEQ. CDR3 length equals 15 residues. The CDR3 loop reads CASSQTDYPDYEQYF. The CDR3 nucleotides read TGTGCCAGCAGCCAGACGGACTACCCAGACTACGAGCAGTACTTC.

J is TRBJ2-7 and V is TRBV29-1, with 7 bases matching TRBD2. The CDR3 covers 14 residues. V was pared by 6 bases and J by 3 bases, with 11 bases of the junction left unmatched. Germline values: CDR1 SQVTM, CDR2 ANQGSEA. CDR3 DNA: TGCAGCGTCCAGAGTACGGGGGGAATCTACGAGCAGTACTTC. It encodes CSVQSTGGIYEQYF.

This clone was observed once. The chain is built from TRBV7-2 and TRBJ1-1; 10 bases are a match to TRBD1. With V trimmed by 5 bases and J by 7 bases, 16 bases remained unmatched. CDR1 is SGHTA and CDR2 is FQGNSA in the germline V gene. The CDR3 is 17 amino acids. CDR3 nucleotides: TGTGCCAGCAGCCGTTACGGGACAGGGGTCGGAATTAGTGAAGCTTTCTTT. Amino acids: CASSRYGTGVGISEAFF. The whole variable domain, remainder taken from reference TRBV7-2 and TRBJ1-1, is GAGVSQSPSNKVTEKGKDVELRCDPISGHTALYWYRQSLGQGLEFLIYFQGNSAPDKSGLPSDRFSAERTGGSVSTLTIQRTQQEDSAVYLCASSRYGTGVGISEAFFGQGTRLTVV.

This clone was counted between two and nine times. The chain carries TRBV28 and TRBJ1-3; TRBD1 agrees at 10 bases. After removal of 6 bases from V and 4 bases from J, the junction contained 6 bases not matched to a gene. The CDR3 covers 15 residues. The germline gives CDR1 MDHEN, CDR2 SYDVKM. CDR3: CASSRTGGSGNTIYF. The CDR3 DNA reads as TGTGCCAGCAGCCGGACAGGGGGATCGGGAAACACCATATATTTT.

The rearrangement uses TRBV28 and TRBJ2-1; D call uncertain. The germline V and J ends were trimmed by 4 bases and 11 bases, with 12 bases remaining between them. Germline CDR1 reads MDHEN; CDR2 reads SYDVKM. The CDR3 has 12 residues. The CDR3 DNA follows: TGTGCCAGCAGTTCCCCCGGGTCCCAGCAGTTCTTC. It yields the protein CASSSPGSQQFF.

The CDR3 bases are TGTGCCAGCAGTGAGAGAAGAGCCTACGAGCAGTACTTC. Its protein is CASSERRAYEQYF. V is TRBV6-1 and J is TRBJ2-7; D is uncertain. The CDR3 contains 13 residues. V was cut by 3 bases and J by 2 bases, with 8 bases left in between. Per germline, CDR1 MNHNS and CDR2 SASEGT.

The J gene is TRBJ2-1, the V gene TRBV11-2; D is unclear. The CDR3 spans 16 residues. CDR1 and CDR2 (germline): SGHAT, FQNNGV. V was shortened by 3 bases and J by 0 bases, with 12 bases between the two germline ends. DNA of the CDR3: TGTGCCAGCAGCTTTTGGAGTAGTCCCTCCTACAATGAGCAGTTCTTC. Amino acids: CASSFWSSPSYNEQFF.

The sample holds a few counts of this clone. The rearrangement uses TRBV18 and TRBJ1-2; possibly TRBD1 for D (5 bases). The CDR3 totals 15 residues. Germline V CDR1 and CDR2: KGHSH, LQKENI. V was trimmed by 3 bases and J by 3 bases, leaving 14 bases between them. CDR3 DNA: TGTGCCAGCTCACCCGTCAGGACACTTCACTATGGCTACACCTTC. This gives the protein CASSPVRTLHYGYTF.

The CDR3 protein is CASSLVDRGPDTQYF. The CDR3 coding sequence is TGCGCCAGCAGCTTGGTTGACAGGGGGCCAGATACGCAGTATTTT. The chain couples TRBV5-1 to TRBJ2-3, with 10 bases lining up with TRBD1. From germline, CDR1 is SGHRS and CDR2 YFSETQ. J gave up 4 bases and V 0 bases, and 2 bases lay outside the gene matches. The CDR3 is 15 residues long.

This clone was seen more than once but under ten times. The V call is TRBV29-1, the J call TRBJ2-3, with 10 bases matching TRBD2. This CDR3 contains 13 residues. V gave up 6 bases and J gave up 4 bases; unmatched junction bases: 4. Germline CDR1 reads SQVTM; CDR2 reads ANQGSEA. CDR3 bases: TGCAGCGTCCCGCTAGCGGGAGCAGATACGCAGTATTTT. It codes for CSVPLAGADTQYF.

This clone was counted a single time. The chain couples TRBV4-1 to TRBJ1-2; 12 nucleotides line up with TRBD1. Trimming cost V 3 bases and J 8 bases; bases outside gene matches: 7. Germline V lookup: CDR1 MGHRA, CDR2 YSYEKL. The CDR3 has 15 amino acids. CDR3 sequence reads: CASSQQGQGAWGYTF. In DNA form, the CDR3 reads TGCGCCAGCAGCCAGCAGGGACAGGGGGCATGGGGCTACACCTTC.

This clone has just a few counts. The gene calls are TRBV11-2 and TRBJ2-1, with TRBD2 identical over 7 bases. Germline lookup yields CDR1 SGHAT and CDR2 FQNNGV. This CDR3 is 16 amino acids long. With V trimmed by 5 bases and J by 7 bases, 14 bases remained unmatched. The CDR3 region is CASSPPGSGAPNEQFF. CDR3 nucleotides: TGTGCCAGCAGCCCCCCAGGAAGCGGGGCCCCGAATGAGCAGTTCTTC.

This clone was detected a few times. The rearrangement joins TRBV5-4 to TRBJ2-3, with TRBD1 matching 9 bases. The CDR3 covers 15 residues. Trimming removed 2 bases from V and 6 bases from J; junction bases left unmatched: 7. Germline CDR1 and CDR2: SGHNT and YYREEE (reference sequence). As DNA, the CDR3 is TGTGCCAGCAGCTTCGACAGGGGGGAAGCGGATACGCAGTATTTT. Its translation is CASSFDRGEADTQYF.

This clone was observed a handful of times. The chain carries TRBV7-9 and TRBJ1-2, with TRBD1 matching 9 bases. This CDR3 spans 15 amino acids. Germline-derived CDR1 and CDR2 are SEHNR and FQNEAQ (reference sequence). The V segment lost 4 bases and the J segment 4 bases; nucleotides outside the gene matches: 7. In DNA form, the CDR3 reads TGTGCCAGCAGCTCCCTCCGGGACAGGGCCTATGGCTACACCTTC. It encodes CASSSLRDRAYGYTF. Using reference TRBV7-9 and TRBJ1-2 for the parts outside the CDR3, the full variable domain is DTGVSQNPRHKITKRGQNVTFRCDPISEHNRLYWYRQTLGQGPEFLTYFQNEAQLEKSRLLSDRFSAERPKGSFSTLEIQRTEQGDSAMYLCASSSLRDRAYGYTFGSGTRLTVV.

V usage is TRBV14 and J usage is TRBJ2-1, with 10 bases matching TRBD2. CDR1 and CDR2 from the germline V gene are SGHDN and FVKESK. This CDR3 spans 18 amino acids. The V segment lost 4 bases and the J segment 7 bases; nucleotides outside the gene matches: 16. The CDR3 DNA sequence: TGTGCCAGCAGCCCTCCTACTCTCCTAGCGGGAGTTATAAATGAGCAGTTCTTC. Amino acid sequence: CASSPPTLLAGVINEQFF.